A single sample gave rise to the 15 T cell receptor beta chains below, sequenced in a study of T-cell memory formation after mild COVID-19. TCRdb re-called the 5' RACE reads through MiXCR, storing one row per CDR3 protein. The sample lists some 210,000 distinct CDR3 sequences, around 17% seen once, with 2% to 2.5% in the top ten. Sequenced: PBMCs or a T cell subset sorted from them (not recorded which). These receptors all come from an adult woman who had mild COVID-19 (a few samples of this study predate the infection). Cell type and time point are not known.

Only a few counts were recorded for this clonotype. V usage is TRBV4-2 and J usage is TRBJ2-5, with unresolved D. Germline V gene sequence: CDR1 LGHNA, CDR2 YNFKEQ. V lost 0 bases to trimming and J lost 0 bases, with 5 bases between them. The CDR3 loop spans 14 amino acids. This chain's CDR3 is CASSQDPYQETQYF. In DNA, the CDR3 is TGTGCCAGCAGCCAAGACCCCTACCAAGAGACCCAGTACTTC.

V is TRBV11-2 and J is TRBJ2-5; 9 bases are shared with TRBD2. With 5 bases clipped from V and 1 base from J, the junction kept 11 bases outside the gene matches. CDR3 length: 17 amino acids. CDR1 SGHAT and CDR2 FQNNGV come from the germline V gene. CDR3 nucleotides: TGTGCCAGCAGCCGCGGGGGGGCTGGCGCTTTCCAAGAGACCCAGTACTTC. It specifies CASSRGGAGAFQETQYF.

The J gene is TRBJ2-3, the V gene TRBV7-2; the D gene is possibly TRBD2 (6 bases). CDR1 and CDR2 from the germline V gene are SGHTA and FQGNSA. The length of the CDR3 is 16 residues. Trimming pared 4 bases from V and 1 base from J, leaving 15 bases between. This chain's CDR3 is CASSWAGLGGTDTQYF. Here the CDR3 DNA reads TGTGCCAGCAGCTGGGCGGGGTTGGGCGGCACAGATACGCAGTATTTT.

This clonotype was found a few times. This chain links TRBV12-3 or TRBV12-4 with TRBJ2-1, with 13 bases that match TRBD2. V was pared by 6 bases and J by 7 bases, with 6 bases of the junction left unmatched. This CDR3 has 15 residues. This CDR3 is CASSLRTSGSNEQFF. DNA for the CDR3: TGTGCCAGCAGCCTCCGGACTAGCGGGAGTAATGAGCAGTTCTTC.

The rearrangement links TRBV7-9 to TRBJ2-7; 11 bases agree with TRBD2. Germline values: CDR1 SEHNR, CDR2 FQNEAQ (reference sequence). The CDR3 loop spans 14 amino acids. V lost 4 bases, J lost 4 bases, and 3 bases stayed unmatched. The CDR3 DNA follows: TGTGCCAGCAGCTCGACTAGCGGGATATACGAGCAGTACTTC. Translating gives CASSSTSGIYEQYF.

The sample holds many counts of this clonotype. The CDR3 is CASRLRDTSNQPQHF. The CDR3 nucleotides are TGTGCCAGCAGACTCCGGGACACGAGCAATCAGCCCCAGCATTTT. The rearrangement uses TRBV12-3 or TRBV12-4 and TRBJ1-5; D is possibly TRBD1 (6 bases). With 6 bases removed from V and 1 base from J, the gap between germline ends came to 13 bases. CDR3 length: 15 amino acids.

J is TRBJ2-5 and V is TRBV2; TRBD2 matches 11 bases. V trimming: 7 bases; J trimming: 4 bases; junction bases outside the gene matches: 8. This CDR3 contains 15 residues. Germline CDR1 reads SNHLY; CDR2 reads FYNNEI. The CDR3 region has the DNA TGTGCCAGCATTATGGCTAGCGGGAGGCGAGAGACCCAGTACTTC. This codes for CASIMASGRRETQYF.

The rearrangement uses TRBV24-1 and TRBJ1-5; TRBD1 matches at 7 bases. The CDR3 spans 19 residues. V lost 7 bases and J lost 0; bases outside the gene matches: 17. CDR1 KGHDR and CDR2 SFDVKD come from the germline V gene. The CDR3 spells CATRKIGQACRGSNQPQHF. CDR3 bases: TGTGCCACCAGGAAGATTGGACAGGCGTGTAGGGGTAGCAATCAGCCCCAGCATTTT.

This clonotype came up a few times. This chain joins TRBV4-1 and TRBJ1-5, with 7 bases that match TRBD1. The V segment lost 3 bases and the J segment 4 bases; nucleotides outside the gene matches: 9. The CDR3 contains 16 residues. Germline-derived CDR1 and CDR2 are MGHRA and YSYEKL. CDR3 sequence: CASSHSGTVRNQPQHF. DNA of the CDR3: TGCGCCAGCAGCCACTCCGGGACAGTTAGGAATCAGCCCCAGCATTTT.

In DNA form, the CDR3 reads TGCGCCAGCAGCTGGGCCGGGACAGCACAAGAGACCCAGTACTTC. Its translation: CASSWAGTAQETQYF. The chain is built from TRBV5-1 and TRBJ2-5; 7 nucleotides line up with TRBD1. CDR3 length: 15 residues. CDR1 SGHRS and CDR2 YFSETQ come from the germline V gene. Trimming removed 3 bases from V and 2 bases from J; junction bases left unmatched: 7.

V usage is TRBV2 and J usage is TRBJ2-1, with TRBD1 matching over 9 bases. This CDR3 contains 16 residues. Germline trimming cut 6 bases from V and 7 bases from J; bases unmatched to any gene: 13. CDR1 and CDR2 (germline): SNHLY, FYNNEI. The CDR3 sequence is CASSAGQGLSTNEQFF. CDR3 in DNA: TGTGCCAGCAGCGCGGGACAGGGCCTTTCTACGAATGAGCAGTTCTTC.

This clonotype was detected a few times. The V call is TRBV9, the J call TRBJ2-1, with 8 bases that match TRBD1. The CDR3 length is 15 residues. Germline V gives CDR1 SGDLS, CDR2 YYNGEE. The V segment lost 0 bases and the J segment 15 bases; nucleotides outside the gene matches: 14. The CDR3 DNA sequence: TGTGCCAGCAGCGTAGGGGCAGGGGGCGACGCAGATCGGTTCTTC. Its protein is CASSVGAGGDADRFF.

The V gene is TRBV3-1, the J gene TRBJ1-5; D gene ambiguous. V lost 4 bases and J lost 0, with 7 bases in between. Germline CDR1 reads LGHDT; CDR2 reads YNNKEL (reference sequence). The CDR3 loop spans 14 amino acids. The CDR3 sequence is CASSLGNSNQPQHF. The CDR3 bases are TGTGCCAGCAGCCTGGGCAATAGCAATCAGCCCCAGCATTTT.

This clonotype has more than one count but fewer than ten. The V and J genes are TRBV6-5 and TRBJ2-1; perhaps TRBD1 as D (6 bases). CDR1 MNHEY and CDR2 SVGAGI come from the germline V gene. Between the trimmed V and J ends, which lost 6 bases and 3 bases, there was a span of 15 bases. The CDR3 sequence is 15 residues long. CDR3 protein: CASRLRDTVYNEQFF. CDR3 in DNA: TGTGCCAGCAGGCTCCGGGACACAGTCTACAATGAGCAGTTCTTC.

This sequence joins TRBV6-6 and TRBJ1-5; D unclear. CDR1 and CDR2 (germline): MNHNY, SVGAGI (reference sequence). V lost 3 bases and J lost 9, with 9 bases in between. There are 12 residues in the CDR3. The CDR3 coding sequence is TGTGCCAGCAGTTATGAAGGCGGGCCCCAGCATTTT. This codes for CASSYEGGPQHF.